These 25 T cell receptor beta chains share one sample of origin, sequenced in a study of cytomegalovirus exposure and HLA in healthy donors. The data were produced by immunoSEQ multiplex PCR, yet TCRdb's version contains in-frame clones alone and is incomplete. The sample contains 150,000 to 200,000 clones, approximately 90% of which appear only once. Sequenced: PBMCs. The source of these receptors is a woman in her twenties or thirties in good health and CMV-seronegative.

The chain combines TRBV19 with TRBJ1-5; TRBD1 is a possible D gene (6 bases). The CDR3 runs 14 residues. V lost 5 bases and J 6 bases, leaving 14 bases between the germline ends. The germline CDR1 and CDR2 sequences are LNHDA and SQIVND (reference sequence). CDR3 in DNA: TGTGCCAGTAGTCTCGCACAGGGATTTCAGCCCCAGCATTTT. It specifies CASSLAQGFQPQHF.

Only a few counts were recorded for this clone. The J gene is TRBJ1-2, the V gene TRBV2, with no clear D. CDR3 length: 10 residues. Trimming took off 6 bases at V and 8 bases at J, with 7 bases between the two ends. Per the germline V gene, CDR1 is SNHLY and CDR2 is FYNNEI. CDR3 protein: CASRRGGYTF. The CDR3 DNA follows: TGTGCCAGCAGGAGAGGAGGCTACACCTTC.

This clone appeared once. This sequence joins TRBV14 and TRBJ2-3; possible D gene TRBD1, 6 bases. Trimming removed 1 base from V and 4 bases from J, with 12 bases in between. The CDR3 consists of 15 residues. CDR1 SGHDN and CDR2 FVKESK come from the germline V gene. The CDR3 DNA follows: TGTGCCAGCAGCCAAGTCCAGGGGTTCGCAGATACGCAGTATTTT. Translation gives CASSQVQGFADTQYF.

CDR3 nucleotide sequence: TGTGCCAGCAGTTTATCGGTTTCGACAGGCGCAACCTTTACATATGGCTACACCTTC. Its translation is CASSLSVSTGATFTYGYTF. The rearrangement uses TRBV27 and TRBJ1-2; maybe TRBD1 (6 bases). The CDR3 has 19 amino acids. Trimming took off 0 bases at V and 5 bases at J, with 25 bases between the two ends. Germline V CDR1 and CDR2: MNHEY, SMNVEV (reference sequence).

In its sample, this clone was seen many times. The CDR3 loop is CASSYGDSPNQPQHF. The CDR3 nucleotides read TGTGCCAGCAGTTACGGAGACAGCCCAAATCAGCCCCAGCATTTT. This chain uses TRBV6-6 with TRBJ1-5; D is possibly TRBD1 (5 bases). This CDR3 has 15 residues. Between the trimmed V and J ends, which lost 2 bases and 4 bases, there was a span of 12 bases. The V gene's germline CDR1 is MNHNY and CDR2 SVGAGI (reference sequence).

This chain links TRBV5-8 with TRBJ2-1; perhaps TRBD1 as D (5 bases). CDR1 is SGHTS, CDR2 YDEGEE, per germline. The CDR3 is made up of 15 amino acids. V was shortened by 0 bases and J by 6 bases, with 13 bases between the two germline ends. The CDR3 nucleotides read TGTGCCAGCAGCTTGGCCGCTCAGGGATTCAATGAGCAGTTCTTC. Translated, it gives CASSLAAQGFNEQFF.

The CDR3 spells CASRWQGQGYLEQFF. The CDR3 nucleotides read TGTGCCAGTAGATGGCAAGGACAGGGATATTTAGAGCAGTTCTTC. The chain has TRBV19 and TRBJ2-1; 8 bases agree with TRBD1. The CDR3 length is 15 residues. Trimming took 6 bases from V and 10 from J; bases not matched to a gene: 14. Germline CDR1 reads LNHDA; CDR2 reads SQIVND (reference sequence).

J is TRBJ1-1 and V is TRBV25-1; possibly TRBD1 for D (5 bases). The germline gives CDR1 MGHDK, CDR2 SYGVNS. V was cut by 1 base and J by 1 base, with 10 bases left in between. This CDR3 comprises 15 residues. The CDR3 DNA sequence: TGTGCCAGCAGTGAATTTGGGGCCTCGAACACTGAAGCTTTCTTT. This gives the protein CASSEFGASNTEAFF.

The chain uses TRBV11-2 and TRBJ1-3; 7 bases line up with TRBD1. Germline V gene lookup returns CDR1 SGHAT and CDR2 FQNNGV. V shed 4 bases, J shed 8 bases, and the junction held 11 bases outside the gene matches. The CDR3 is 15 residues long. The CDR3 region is CASSSRQGIAHTIYF. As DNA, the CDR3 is TGTGCCAGCAGCTCGAGACAGGGAATAGCGCACACCATATATTTT.

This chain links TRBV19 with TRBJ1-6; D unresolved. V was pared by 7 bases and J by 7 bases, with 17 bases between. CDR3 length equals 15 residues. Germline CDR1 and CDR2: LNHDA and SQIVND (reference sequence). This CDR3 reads CASTSPDGLNSPLHF. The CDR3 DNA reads TGTGCCAGTACCTCCCCAGACGGACTGAATTCACCCCTCCACTTT. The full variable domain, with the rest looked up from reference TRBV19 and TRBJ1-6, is DGGITQSPKYLFRKEGQNVTLSCEQNLNHDAMYWYRQDPGQGLRLIYYSQIVNDFQKGDIAEGYSVSREKKESFPLTVTSAQKNPTAFYLCASTSPDGLNSPLHFGNGTRLTVT.

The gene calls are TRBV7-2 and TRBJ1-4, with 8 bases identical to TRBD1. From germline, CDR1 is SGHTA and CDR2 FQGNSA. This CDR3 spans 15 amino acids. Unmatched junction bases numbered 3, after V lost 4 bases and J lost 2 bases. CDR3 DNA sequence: TGTGCCAGCAGCTCCAGGACAGGGACTAATGAAAAACTGTTTTTT. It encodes CASSSRTGTNEKLFF.

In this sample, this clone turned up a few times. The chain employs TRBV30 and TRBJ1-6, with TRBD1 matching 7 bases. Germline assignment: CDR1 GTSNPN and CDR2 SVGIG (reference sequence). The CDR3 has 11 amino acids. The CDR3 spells CGKQGNSPLHF. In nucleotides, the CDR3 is TGTGGCAAACAGGGGAATTCACCCCTCCACTTT.

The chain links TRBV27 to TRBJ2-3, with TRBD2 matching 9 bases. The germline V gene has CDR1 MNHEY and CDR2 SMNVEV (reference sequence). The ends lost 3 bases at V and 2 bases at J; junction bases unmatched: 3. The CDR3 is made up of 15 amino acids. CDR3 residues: CASSLRGGPTDTQYF. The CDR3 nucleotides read TGTGCCAGCAGTTTGCGGGGGGGGCCCACAGATACGCAGTATTTT.

The CDR3 coding sequence is TGTGCCAGCAGCTTGGGGAGAGACAATGAGCAGTTCTTC. This sequence encodes CASSLGRDNEQFF. V usage is TRBV7-2 and J usage is TRBJ2-1; maybe TRBD2 (5 bases). The CDR3 is made up of 13 amino acids. Trimming removed 3 bases at V and 5 bases at J, with 8 bases between. Germline-derived CDR1 and CDR2 are SGHTA and FQGNSA. Based on the CDR3 plus reference TRBV7-2 and TRBJ2-1, the full variable domain is GAGVSQSPSNKVTEKGKDVELRCDPISGHTALYWYRQSLGQGLEFLIYFQGNSAPDKSGLPSDRFSAERTGGSVSTLTIQRTQQEDSAVYLCASSLGRDNEQFFGPGTRLTVL.

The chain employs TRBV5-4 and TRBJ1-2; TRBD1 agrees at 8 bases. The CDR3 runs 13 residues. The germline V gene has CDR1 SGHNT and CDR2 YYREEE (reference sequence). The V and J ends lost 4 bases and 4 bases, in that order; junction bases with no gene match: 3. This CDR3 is CASSMDRVYGYTF. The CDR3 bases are TGTGCCAGCAGCATGGACAGGGTCTATGGCTACACCTTC.

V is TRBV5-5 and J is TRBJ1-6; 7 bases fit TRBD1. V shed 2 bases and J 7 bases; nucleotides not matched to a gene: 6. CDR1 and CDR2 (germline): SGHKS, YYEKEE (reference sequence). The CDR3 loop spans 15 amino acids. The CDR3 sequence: CASSLQGIRNSPLHF. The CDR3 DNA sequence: TGTGCCAGCAGCTTACAGGGGATTAGGAATTCACCCCTCCACTTT.

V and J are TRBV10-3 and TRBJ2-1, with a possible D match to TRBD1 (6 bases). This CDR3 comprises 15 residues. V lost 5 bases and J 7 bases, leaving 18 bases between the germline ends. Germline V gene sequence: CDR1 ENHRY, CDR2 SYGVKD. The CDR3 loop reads CAISLHGQTENEQFF. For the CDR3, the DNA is TGTGCCATCAGTTTGCACGGACAGACCGAGAATGAGCAGTTCTTC.

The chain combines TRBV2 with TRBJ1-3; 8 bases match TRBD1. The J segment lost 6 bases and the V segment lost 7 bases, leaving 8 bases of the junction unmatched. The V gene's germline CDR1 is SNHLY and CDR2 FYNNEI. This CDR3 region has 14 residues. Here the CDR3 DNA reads TGTGCCAGCACTTTGGGACAGGTGGTAAACACCATATATTTT. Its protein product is CASTLGQVVNTIYF.

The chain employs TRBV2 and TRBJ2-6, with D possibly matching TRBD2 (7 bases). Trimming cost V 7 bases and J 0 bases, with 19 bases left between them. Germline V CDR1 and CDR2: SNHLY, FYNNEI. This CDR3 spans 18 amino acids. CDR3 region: CASTEGEGVGSGANVLTF. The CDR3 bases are TGTGCCAGCACCGAGGGGGAGGGTGTGGGCTCTGGGGCCAACGTCCTGACTTTC.

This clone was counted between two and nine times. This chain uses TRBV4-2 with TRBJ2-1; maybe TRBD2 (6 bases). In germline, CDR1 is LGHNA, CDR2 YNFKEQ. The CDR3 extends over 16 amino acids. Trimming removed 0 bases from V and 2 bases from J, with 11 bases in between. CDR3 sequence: CASSQDASVTYNEQFF. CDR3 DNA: TGTGCCAGCAGCCAAGATGCTAGCGTTACCTACAATGAGCAGTTCTTC.

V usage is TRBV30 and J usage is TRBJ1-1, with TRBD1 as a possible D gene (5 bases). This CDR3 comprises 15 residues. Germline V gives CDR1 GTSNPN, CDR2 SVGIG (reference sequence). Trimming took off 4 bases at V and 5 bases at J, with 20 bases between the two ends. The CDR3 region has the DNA TGTGCCTGGACCGGAGTAGGGACTCTCGCGACTGAAGCTTTCTTT. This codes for CAWTGVGTLATEAFF.

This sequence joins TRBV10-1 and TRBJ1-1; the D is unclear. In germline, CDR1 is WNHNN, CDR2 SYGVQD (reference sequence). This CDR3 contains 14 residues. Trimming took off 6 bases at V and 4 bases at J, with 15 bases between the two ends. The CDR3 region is CASRLSTEGTEAFF. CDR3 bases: TGCGCCAGCAGACTTTCAACGGAGGGCACTGAAGCTTTCTTT.

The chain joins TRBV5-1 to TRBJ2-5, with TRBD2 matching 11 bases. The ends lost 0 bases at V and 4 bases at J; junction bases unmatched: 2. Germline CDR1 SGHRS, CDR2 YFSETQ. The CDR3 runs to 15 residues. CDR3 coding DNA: TGCGCCAGCAGCTTGGGACTAGCGGGATCAGAGACCCAGTACTTC. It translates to CASSLGLAGSETQYF.

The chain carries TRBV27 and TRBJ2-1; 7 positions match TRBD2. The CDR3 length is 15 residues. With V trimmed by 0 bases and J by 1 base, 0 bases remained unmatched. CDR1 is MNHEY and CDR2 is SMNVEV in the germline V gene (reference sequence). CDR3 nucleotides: TGTGCCAGCAGTTTATCCGGGGGGTCCTACAATGAGCAGTTCTTC. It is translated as CASSLSGGSYNEQFF.

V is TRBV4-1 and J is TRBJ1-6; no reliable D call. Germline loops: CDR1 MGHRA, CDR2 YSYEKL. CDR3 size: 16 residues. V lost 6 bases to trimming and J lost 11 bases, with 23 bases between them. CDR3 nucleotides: TGCGCCAGCAGATCCGGGCCGGGGTCGTCGCGTCCACCCCTCCACTTT. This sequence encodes CASRSGPGSSRPPLHF.